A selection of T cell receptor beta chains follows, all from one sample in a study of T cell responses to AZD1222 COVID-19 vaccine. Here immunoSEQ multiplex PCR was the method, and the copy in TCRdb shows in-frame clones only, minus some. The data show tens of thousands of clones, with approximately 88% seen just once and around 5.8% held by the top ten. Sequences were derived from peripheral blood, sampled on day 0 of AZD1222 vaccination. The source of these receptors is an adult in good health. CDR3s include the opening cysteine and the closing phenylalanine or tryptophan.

CDR3 protein: CASSLGGTGFTEAFF
J gene: TRBJ1-1
V gene: TRBV7-8

CDR3 protein: CASSTYIVSQGTEAFF
J gene: TRBJ1-1
V gene: TRBV19

CDR3 protein: CAWSVPAGNQPQHF
J gene: TRBJ1-5
V gene: TRBV30

CDR3 protein: CASSYNGDSPLHF
J gene: TRBJ1-6
V gene: TRBV27

CDR3 protein: CASSLTGRGNTIYF
J gene: TRBJ1-3
V gene: TRBV27

CDR3 protein: CASSGGNGSPLHF
J gene: TRBJ1-6
V gene: TRBV2

CDR3 protein: CASSKEINHSSNQPQHF
J gene: TRBJ1-5
V gene: TRBV21-1

CDR3 protein: CASKQGLGELFF
J gene: TRBJ2-2
V gene: TRBV2

CDR3 protein: CASSFSGGIAEAFF
J gene: TRBJ1-1
V gene: TRBV7-4

CDR3 protein: CASSPPGVPDNEQFF
J gene: TRBJ2-1
V gene: TRBV18

CDR3 protein: CAISVTARDTQYF
J gene: TRBJ2-3
V gene: TRBV10-3

CDR3 protein: CASSYWADTEAFF
J gene: TRBJ1-1
V gene: TRBV6-6

CDR3 protein: CAISARLDPWLEQYF
J gene: TRBJ2-7
V gene: TRBV10-3

CDR3 protein: CASSTRDSYEQYF
J gene: TRBJ2-7
V gene: TRBV5-1

CDR3 protein: CAIRGTGAGGYTF
J gene: TRBJ1-2
V gene: TRBV10-3

CDR3 protein: CASSYARTGGGEKLFF
J gene: TRBJ1-4
V gene: TRBV6-2/TRBV6-3

CDR3 protein: CASSSQGVENTIYF
J gene: TRBJ1-3
V gene: TRBV7-2

CDR3 protein: CASSNGQPGSDTQYF
J gene: TRBJ2-3
V gene: TRBV6-5

CDR3 protein: CSVEEASGRGSYEQYF
J gene: TRBJ2-7
V gene: TRBV29-1

CDR3 protein: CAWSEGQAAQHF
J gene: TRBJ1-5
V gene: TRBV30

CDR3 protein: CASSQDIGAVPVGYTF
J gene: TRBJ1-2
V gene: TRBV4-3

CDR3 protein: CASSVSDRGAEAFF
J gene: TRBJ1-1
V gene: TRBV9

CDR3 protein: CASSLGGFSGANVLTF
J gene: TRBJ2-6
V gene: TRBV5-4

CDR3 protein: CASTGRGSYNEQFF
J gene: TRBJ2-1
V gene: TRBV19

CDR3 protein: CAISESRTGGVGTGELFF
J gene: TRBJ2-2
V gene: TRBV10-3

CDR3 protein: CASSPWTSGSQETQYF
J gene: TRBJ2-5
V gene: TRBV3-1/TRBV3-2

CDR3 protein: CASSRRPPGQNSGANVLTF
J gene: TRBJ2-6
V gene: TRBV19

CDR3 protein: CASSKQGAAETQYF
J gene: TRBJ2-5
V gene: TRBV5-4

CDR3 protein: CASTTRPGAKNIQYF
J gene: TRBJ2-4
V gene: TRBV28

CDR3 protein: CASSAGQGAGEQYF
J gene: TRBJ2-7
V gene: TRBV18

CDR3 protein: CSVARGRDQPQHF
J gene: TRBJ1-5
V gene: TRBV29-1

CDR3 protein: CASSRTGGNEQFF
J gene: TRBJ2-1
V gene: TRBV6-5

CDR3 protein: CASSPTHGTGTDTQYF
J gene: TRBJ2-3
V gene: TRBV7-2

CDR3 protein: CASSNPGQGTYNYGYTF
J gene: TRBJ1-2
V gene: TRBV5-1

CDR3 protein: CASRAGRLNSPLHF
J gene: TRBJ1-6
V gene: TRBV5-4

CDR3 protein: CASSRRLGYNEQFF
J gene: TRBJ2-1
V gene: TRBV7-9

CDR3 protein: CATINNRQDDSTDTQYF
J gene: TRBJ2-3
V gene: TRBV28

CDR3 protein: CASSGLSNTGELFF
J gene: TRBJ2-2
V gene: TRBV28

CDR3 protein: CASSLLDGGPGTQYF
J gene: TRBJ2-3
V gene: TRBV25-1

CDR3 protein: CASRDRGPYGYTF
J gene: TRBJ1-2
V gene: TRBV2

CDR3 protein: CSASGAGQRNYGYTF
J gene: TRBJ1-2
V gene: TRBV20-1

CDR3 protein: CASSPGTGGDYGYTF
J gene: TRBJ1-2
V gene: TRBV7-6

CDR3 protein: CASSPTATHNSPLHF
J gene: TRBJ1-6
V gene: TRBV27